Each of the 10 T cell receptor beta chains below was sequenced from the same sample in a study of blood T cells in healthy people across ages. The second PCR ran about 6 to 12 cycles with a sample-barcoded 5' primer and J-beta primers. Each CDR3 protein gets one entry after TCRdb re-called the 5' RACE reads with MiXCR. The sample has about 630,000 distinct CDR3 sequences, under 25% seen once. Sample: blood. These TCRs come from a man in his 70s in good health.

Ten or more counts support this clonotype. The chain uses TRBV29-1 and TRBJ2-2; D possibly uses TRBD1 or TRBD2 (5 bases each). V was clipped by 2 bases and J by 4 bases, with 14 bases between them. CDR3 length: 15 amino acids. Germline V gene sequence: CDR1 SQVTM, CDR2 ANQGSEA. The CDR3 loop reads CSVESPGAPTGELFF. The CDR3 DNA reads TGCAGCGTTGAAAGTCCCGGGGCTCCCACCGGGGAGCTGTTTTTT.

This clonotype was picked up a small number of times. The chain has TRBV5-1 and TRBJ2-5; tentatively, D is TRBD1 (6 bases). The J call is uncertain, as TRBJ2-7 better fits the DNA end. The CDR3 is made up of 15 amino acids. CDR1 is SGHRS and CDR2 is YFSETQ in the germline V gene. The CDR3 protein is CASSLGGTRTYEQYF. The CDR3 coding sequence is TGCGCCAGCAGCTTGGGAGGGACACGCACCTACGAGCAGTACTTC.

This clonotype has a single count. The CDR3 spells CASSPGPETDGYTF. The CDR3 DNA reads as TGTGCCAGCTCACCAGGGCCCGAGACTGATGGCTACACCTTC. The rearrangement joins TRBV18 to TRBJ1-2; no clear D gene. The CDR3 loop spans 14 amino acids. Germline CDR1 is KGHSH and CDR2 is LQKENI. With 2 bases removed from V and 6 bases from J, the gap between germline ends came to 13 bases.

The table lists this clonotype with a few counts. The chain couples TRBV7-2 to TRBJ2-4; D is possibly TRBD1 or TRBD2 (5 bases each). The length of the CDR3 is 11 residues. Deletions cut 4 bases from V and 15 bases from J, with 13 bases between. Germline CDR1 is SGHTA and CDR2 is FQGNSA. DNA of the CDR3: TGTGCCAGCAGCTCCCAGGGAGTTCGGTACTTC. It is translated as CASSSQGVRYF.

This clonotype was observed a few times. This chain links TRBV20-1 with TRBJ2-1; D not certain. Germline V gene data show CDR1 as DFQATT and CDR2 as SNEGSKA (reference sequence). Trimming left V 5 bases short and J 1 base short, with 3 bases between. CDR3 length equals 11 residues. The CDR3 loop is CSAGSYNEQFF. The CDR3 DNA follows: TGCAGTGCTGGATCCTACAATGAGCAGTTCTTC.

The chain joins TRBV27 to TRBJ2-3; D might be TRBD2 (6 bases). The CDR3 loop spans 15 amino acids. The germline V gene encodes CDR1 MNHEY and CDR2 SMNVEV (reference sequence). Trimming took off 4 bases at V and 4 bases at J, with 15 bases between the two ends. CDR3 coding DNA: TGTGCCAGCAGTTACCAGGGAGGCGGCGCAGATACGCAGTATTTT. It codes for CASSYQGGGADTQYF.

This rearrangement joins TRBV12-3 or TRBV12-4 to TRBJ2-5; 7 positions match TRBD2. The J call may be wrong; the DNA end is better matched by TRBJ2-1. The length of the CDR3 is 14 residues. In nucleotides, the CDR3 is TGTGCCAGCAGTACCGGGACTAAGGCCAATGAGCAGTTCTTC. Protein product: CASSTGTKANEQFF.

This clonotype was found a few times. This rearrangement joins TRBV5-1 to TRBJ2-7, with D perhaps assigned TRBD1 or TRBD2 (5 bases each). Germline V CDR1 and CDR2: SGHRS, YFSETQ. This CDR3 region has 15 residues. The V gene lost 5 bases and the J gene lost 2 bases, with 17 bases spanning the gap. DNA for the CDR3: TGCGCCAGCAGTCGGGACGGAATCAGCCCCTACGAGCAGTACTTC. Its translation is CASSRDGISPYEQYF.

This clonotype was detected many times. The rearrangement uses TRBV29-1 and TRBJ2-5; TRBD2 matches 9 bases. The germline V gene has CDR1 SQVTM and CDR2 ANQGSEA. This CDR3 is 15 amino acids long. J lost 4 bases, V lost 0 bases, and 6 bases had no gene match. This chain's CDR3 is CSVEDPGLALETQYF. CDR3 bases: TGCAGCGTTGAAGACCCGGGACTAGCCTTAGAGACCCAGTACTTC.

This clonotype showed up just a few times. The chain employs TRBV27 and TRBJ1-5; D is possibly TRBD1 (5 bases). This CDR3 region has 15 residues. Germline lookup yields CDR1 MNHEY and CDR2 SMNVEV (reference sequence). V shed 6 bases and J shed 2 bases, with 14 bases lying between them. Here the CDR3 DNA reads TGTGCCAGCAGCCGCGACAGTAGGGGCAATCAGCCCCAGCATTTT. Its translation: CASSRDSRGNQPQHF.